The 18 T cell receptor beta chains below all came from one sample that was sequenced in a study of TIL therapy for anti-PD-1-resistant metastatic lung cancer. Time point of the sample: pre-treatment sample, taken before nivolumab and TIL therapy. Sequencing used immunoSEQ v3. The protocol was immunoSEQ multiplex PCR, while the TCRdb copy is restricted to in-frame clones and leaves out a portion. The table lists approximately 53,000 clones, 79% of them singletons. The sequencing used blood, collected at baseline. The receptors derive from a woman between 30 and 85 years old with non-small cell lung cancer.

V is TRBV7-2 and J is TRBJ1-1; 7 positions agree with TRBD1. Unmatched junction bases numbered 8, after V lost 0 bases and J lost 1 base. The length of the CDR3 is 17 residues. CDR1 is SGHTA, CDR2 FQGNSA, per germline. CDR3 in amino acids: CASSLAPVRGANTEAFF. For the CDR3, the DNA is TGTGCCAGCAGCTTAGCGCCCGTCAGGGGGGCGAACACTGAAGCTTTCTTT.

The rearrangement joins TRBV6-5 to TRBJ2-1; no definite D call. CDR1 is MNHEY and CDR2 is SVGAGI in the germline V gene. Trimming shortened V by 4 bases and J by 6 bases, and 7 bases separated the two germline ends. The CDR3 consists of 12 residues. The CDR3 loop is CASSFIGNEQFF. The CDR3 coding sequence is TGTGCCAGCAGTTTCATTGGCAATGAGCAGTTCTTC.

The rearrangement links TRBV9 to TRBJ2-1; the match to TRBD2 covers 9 bases. J lost 8 bases, V lost 0 bases, and 6 bases had no gene match. The CDR3 has 15 amino acids. Germline CDR1 SGDLS, CDR2 YYNGEE. The CDR3 is CASSVASGISDEQFF. The DNA for the CDR3 is TGTGCCAGCAGCGTAGCTAGCGGGATCTCGGATGAGCAGTTCTTC.

This rearrangement joins TRBV5-5 to TRBJ2-1; TRBD2 is a possible D gene (5 bases). From germline, CDR1 is SGHKS and CDR2 YYEKEE (reference sequence). The CDR3 has 15 amino acids. V lost 4 bases, J lost 0 bases, and 11 bases lay in between. CDR3 residues: CASSPLVISYNEQFF. The CDR3 nucleotides read TGTGCCAGCAGCCCACTAGTCATCTCCTACAATGAGCAGTTCTTC. Full variable domain (missing parts from reference TRBV5-5 and TRBJ2-1): DAGVTQSPTHLIKTRGQQVTLRCSPISGHKSVSWYQQVLGQGPQFIFQYYEKEERGRGNFPDRFSARQFPNYSSELNVNALLLGDSALYLCASSPLVISYNEQFFGPGTRLTVL.

The chain uses TRBV30 and TRBJ2-1; no firm D call. CDR1 is GTSNPN and CDR2 is SVGIG in the germline V gene (reference sequence). This CDR3 spans 12 amino acids. V lost 0 bases and J 7 bases, leaving 7 bases between the germline ends. The CDR3 DNA is TGTGCCTGGAGTGTAAACACGAATGAGCAGTTCTTC. Amino acids: CAWSVNTNEQFF.

This rearrangement joins TRBV5-1 to TRBJ2-2, with 10 bases aligning to TRBD2. Germline lookup yields CDR1 SGHRS and CDR2 YFSETQ. With 4 bases clipped from V and 4 bases from J, the junction kept 13 bases outside the gene matches. The CDR3 runs 18 residues. This CDR3 reads CASSTWRLAGVGTGELFF. CDR3 coding DNA: TGCGCCAGCAGCACCTGGAGGCTAGCGGGGGTAGGCACCGGGGAGCTGTTTTTT.

V is TRBV6-5 and J is TRBJ1-5; TRBD1 is a possible D gene (5 bases). The CDR3 contains 15 residues. V lost 6 bases to trimming and J lost 0 bases, with 12 bases between them. The germline CDR1 and CDR2 sequences are MNHEY and SVGAGI. This chain's CDR3 is CASRYDSYSNQPQHF. CDR3 bases: TGTGCCAGCAGATACGACAGTTATAGCAATCAGCCCCAGCATTTT.

The V and J genes are TRBV5-1 and TRBJ2-7, with 9 bases identical to TRBD1. CDR1 is SGHRS and CDR2 is YFSETQ in the germline V gene. The CDR3 loop spans 15 amino acids. V dropped 3 bases and J dropped 4; count of bases not matched to a gene: 8. CDR3: CASSSTGTGPYEQYF. Here the CDR3 DNA reads TGCGCCAGCAGCTCCACCGGGACAGGGCCTTACGAGCAGTACTTC.

This chain joins TRBV19 and TRBJ1-4, with 7 positions matching TRBD1. The CDR3 length is 14 residues. The V segment lost 7 bases and the J segment 10 bases; nucleotides outside the gene matches: 12. Per germline, CDR1 LNHDA and CDR2 SQIVND (reference sequence). The CDR3 spells CASTTTHQGGKLFF. Here the CDR3 DNA reads TGTGCCAGTACTACAACCCATCAGGGGGGAAAACTGTTTTTT.

The chain combines TRBV9 with TRBJ2-1; the match to TRBD2 covers 13 bases. Germline CDR1 SGDLS, CDR2 YYNGEE. The ends lost 0 bases at V and 9 bases at J; junction bases unmatched: 12. The CDR3 is made up of 18 amino acids. The CDR3 loop is CASSVGVGLAGVMTEQFF. In DNA, the CDR3 is TGTGCCAGCAGCGTAGGAGTCGGACTAGCGGGAGTTATGACTGAGCAGTTCTTC. Based on the CDR3 plus reference TRBV9 and TRBJ2-1, the full variable domain is DSGVTQTPKHLITATGQRVTLRCSPRSGDLSVYWYQQSLDQGLQFLIQYYNGEERAKGNILERFSAQQFPDLHSELNLSSLELGDSALYFCASSVGVGLAGVMTEQFFGPGTRLTVL.

J is TRBJ2-2 and V is TRBV5-1; D is ambiguous. Trimming took off 4 bases at V and 10 bases at J, with 20 bases between the two ends. Germline V lookup: CDR1 SGHRS, CDR2 YFSETQ. The CDR3 runs 15 residues. CDR3 protein: CASSPLRGLVAELFF. As DNA, the CDR3 is TGCGCCAGCAGCCCCCTGAGAGGTTTGGTGGCGGAGCTGTTTTTT.

The genes are TRBV5-6 and TRBJ2-7, with TRBD1 matching 12 bases. Germline trimming cut 4 bases from V and 7 bases from J; bases unmatched to any gene: 6. The length of the CDR3 is 14 residues. Germline lookup yields CDR1 SGHDT and CDR2 YYEEEE. The chain's CDR3 is CASSVGQGAKEQYF. CDR3 coding DNA: TGTGCCAGCAGCGTGGGACAGGGGGCGAAAGAGCAGTACTTC.

J is TRBJ2-3 and V is TRBV7-3; 7 bases are shared with TRBD1. V shed 5 bases, J shed 2 bases, and the junction held 7 bases outside the gene matches. The germline CDR1 and CDR2 sequences are SGHTA and FQGTGA. The CDR3 extends over 15 amino acids. The CDR3 DNA reads TGTGCCAGCAGCCCGAGGGGGCAGGACACAGATACGCAGTATTTT. It codes for CASSPRGQDTDTQYF.

This chain joins TRBV5-1 and TRBJ1-5; 10 positions agree with TRBD1. The V gene's germline CDR1 is SGHRS and CDR2 YFSETQ. The V gene end was trimmed by 2 bases and the J gene end by 3 bases; junction bases not matched to a gene: 5. The CDR3 is 16 residues long. The CDR3 region has the DNA TGCGCCAGCAGCTTAGGGACAGGGGACTTCAATCAGCCCCAGCATTTT. Its protein is CASSLGTGDFNQPQHF.

The genes are TRBV7-6 and TRBJ2-1; 10 bases are shared with TRBD1. The J segment lost 5 bases and the V segment lost 6 bases, leaving 10 bases of the junction unmatched. From germline, CDR1 is SGHVS and CDR2 FNYEAQ. The CDR3 totals 16 residues. The CDR3 protein is CASSRRQGALNNEQFF. The CDR3 bases are TGTGCCAGCAGTCGTAGACAGGGGGCGCTCAACAATGAGCAGTTCTTC.

The chain recombines TRBV5-1 with TRBJ1-2, with TRBD1 as a possible D gene (5 bases). Trimming took off 0 bases at V and 4 bases at J, with 10 bases between the two ends. Germline loops: CDR1 SGHRS, CDR2 YFSETQ. The CDR3 covers 14 residues. CDR3 bases: TGCGCCAGCAGCTTGGCGTCAGGGACCTATGGCTACACCTTC. Translation gives CASSLASGTYGYTF.

The chain carries TRBV19 and TRBJ2-1; TRBD2 aligns across 12 bases. CDR3 size: 15 residues. Germline V gene sequence: CDR1 LNHDA, CDR2 SQIVND (reference sequence). The ends lost 3 bases at V and 7 bases at J; junction bases unmatched: 4. For the CDR3, the DNA is TGTGCCAGTAGTATTGGGACTAGCGGGTTTAATGAGCAGTTCTTC. Its protein product is CASSIGTSGFNEQFF.

With respect to this clone: Mismatch with germline at one junction end may stem from a read error. The gene calls are TRBV5-5 and TRBJ2-5; D tentatively reads TRBD1 or TRBD2 (5 bases each). In germline, CDR1 is SGHKS, CDR2 YYEKEE (reference sequence). The CDR3 sequence is 14 residues long. The CDR3 loop is CARSLGECKETQYF. The CDR3 coding sequence is TGTGCCAGAAGCTTGGGGGAGTGCAAAGAGACCCAGTACTTC.